The 10 T cell receptor beta chains below all came from one sample that was sequenced in a study of blood T cell repertoires in COVID-19 (dated by TCRdb to 2020 to 2021). To prepare the library, the immunoSEQ multiplex PCR assay was applied. The table was pulled from immuneACCESS by TCRdb, which kept in-frame rearrangements only. Such tables lose some clones; where checked, under half of the loss comes from unresolved V genes, and the rest has no known cause. This sample comprises around 83,000 clones, around 89% of them detected only once. In total, the top ten clones hold over 11% of the sample. The specimen was peripheral blood. These receptors were collected from a man between 65 and 80 years old with active or convalescent COVID-19.

The rearrangement uses TRBV3-1 (or the pseudogene TRBV3-2) and TRBJ1-2; possibly TRBD1 for D (6 bases). Germline V CDR1 and CDR2: LGHDT, YNNKEL (reference sequence). CDR3 length: 16 residues. Deletions cut 8 bases from V and 4 bases from J, with 23 bases between. The CDR3, as DNA: TGTGCCAGCCGGACCGTGAGGGGGGGCCTCGGCTATGGCTACACCTTC. Amino acid sequence: CASRTVRGGLGYGYTF.

The rearrangement uses TRBV5-1 and TRBJ2-1, with 14 bases that match TRBD2. The CDR3 sequence is 15 residues long. Trimming took 5 bases from V and 7 from J; bases not matched to a gene: 5. Germline V gene sequence: CDR1 SGHRS, CDR2 YFSETQ. CDR3 bases: TGCGCCAGCAGTCCCGGGACTAGCGGGAGTAATGAGCAGTTCTTC. Its protein product is CASSPGTSGSNEQFF. The full variable domain, with the rest looked up from reference TRBV5-1 and TRBJ2-1, is KAGVTQTPRYLIKTRGQQVTLSCSPISGHRSVSWYQQTPGQGLQFLFEYFSETQRNKGNFPGRFSGRQFSNSRSEMNVSTLELGDSALYLCASSPGTSGSNEQFFGPGTRLTVL.

The V and J genes are TRBV10-3 and TRBJ2-1; 7 nucleotides align to TRBD1. This CDR3 contains 17 residues. The junction had 17 bases not matched to a gene; V was cut back by 6 bases and J by 6 bases. Germline V gene sequence: CDR1 ENHRY, CDR2 SYGVKD. CDR3 nucleotides: TGTGCCATCAGCCGACAAACCTCGGGACAGATCCCCAATGAGCAGTTCTTC. Its protein is CAISRQTSGQIPNEQFF.

The rearrangement links TRBV19 to TRBJ2-7, with TRBD2 matching 9 bases. With V trimmed by 3 bases and J by 2 bases, 5 bases remained unmatched. CDR3 length: 15 residues. Germline V CDR1 and CDR2: LNHDA, SQIVND (reference sequence). DNA for the CDR3: TGTGCCAGTAGTATGGGCGGGAGGGCCACCTACGAGCAGTACTTC. Translated, it gives CASSMGGRATYEQYF.

This chain joins TRBV5-1 and TRBJ2-1; perhaps TRBD2 as D (6 bases). V lost 4 bases to trimming and J lost 5 bases, with 19 bases between them. The CDR3 is 16 residues long. Per germline, CDR1 SGHRS and CDR2 YFSETQ. CDR3 in amino acids: CASSPARTRDDNEQFF. CDR3 sequence (DNA): TGCGCCAGCAGCCCGGCCCGAACGCGGGACGACAATGAGCAGTTCTTC.

In this sample, this clone turned up a few times. This chain uses TRBV28 with TRBJ1-4; D not resolved. Trimming took off 5 bases at V and 7 bases at J, with 8 bases between the two ends. CDR1 is MDHEN and CDR2 is SYDVKM in the germline V gene. The CDR3 is made up of 12 amino acids. CDR3 loop: CASSVGVEKLFF. CDR3 sequence (DNA): TGTGCCAGCAGTGTCGGTGTTGAAAAACTGTTTTTT. Variable domain in full (rest from reference TRBV28 and TRBJ1-4): DVKVTQSSRYLVKRTGEKVFLECVQDMDHENMFWYRQDPGLGLRLIYFSYDVKMKEKGDIPEGYSVSREKKERFSLILESASTNQTSMYLCASSVGVEKLFFGSGTQLSVL.

The rearrangement uses TRBV12-3 or TRBV12-4 and TRBJ1-2; D not certain. The V end was cut by 7 bases, the J end by 5 bases, with 11 bases between. The CDR3 is made up of 12 amino acids. The DNA for the CDR3 is TGTGCCAGCAACCAAAACGAGTATGGCTACACCTTC. It yields the protein CASNQNEYGYTF.

The V call is TRBV6-5, the J call TRBJ2-5; D uncertain. The CDR3 is 13 residues long. Germline CDR1 MNHEY, CDR2 SVGAGI. Trimming stripped 5 bases from V and 1 base from J, with 8 bases between. The CDR3 region is CASSHGFQETQYF. The CDR3 region has the DNA TGTGCCAGCAGTCACGGGTTCCAAGAGACCCAGTACTTC.

This sequence joins TRBV24-1 and TRBJ2-1; a weak D match, TRBD2 (6 bases). Germline V gene data show CDR1 as KGHDR and CDR2 as SFDVKD. V was clipped by 4 bases and J by 12 bases, with 15 bases between them. This CDR3 has 13 amino acids. CDR3 amino acids: CATSEGAPGGQFF. CDR3 DNA sequence: TGTGCCACCAGTGAGGGAGCGCCCGGGGGGCAGTTCTTC.

The genes are TRBV6-5 and TRBJ2-1; 8 nucleotides match TRBD2. Germline assignment: CDR1 MNHEY and CDR2 SVGAGI. The CDR3 length is 15 residues. With V trimmed by 6 bases and J by 3 bases, 7 bases remained unmatched. CDR3 nucleotide sequence: TGTGCCAGCAGGGCCGGGACTAGTAACTACAATGAGCAGTTCTTC. It is translated as CASRAGTSNYNEQFF.